This TCR beta chain was recorded in a study of vaccination and CD4 T cells after COVID-19. The CDR3 runs to 14 residues. Between the trimmed V and J ends, which lost 2 bases and 2 bases, there was a span of 9 bases. Germline loops: CDR1 SGHNT, CDR2 YENEEA. As to this clonotype: Antigen unknown.

The Oncomine TCR Beta short-read assay was what sequenced the DNA obtained from cultured CD4+ T cells. Cultured CD4+ T cells yielded the extracted genomic DNA. Via MiXCR, TCRdb re-called the PCR reads, giving one row per CDR3 protein. The sample includes 8,500 to 9,500 distinct CDR3 sequences, 31% of them seen just once. Treatment of the sample: 10-day PBMC culture with coronavirus spike peptide pools or control peptides (ViraFEST assay). CD4+ T cells that came from the unexposed donor were collected before the COVID-19 pandemic (2011-2018). The sample consisted of CD4+ T cells from blood, cultured in vitro. This clonotype was sampled from a human donor in good health. V is TRBV11-3 and J is TRBJ1-1; D is undetermined. In DNA form, the CDR3 reads TGTGCCAGCAGCTTATCCAGACTAAACACTGAAGCTTTCTTT. Translation: CASSLSRLNTEAFF.